This T cell receptor beta chain is from a study of blood T cell repertoires in COVID-19. CDR1 and CDR2 (germline): SQVTM, ANQGSEA. This CDR3 region has 15 residues. Unmatched junction bases numbered 7, after V lost 6 bases and J lost 1 base. Libraries were prepared by immunoSEQ multiplex PCR; TCRdb keeps only in-frame clonotypes and omits some of them. The top ten hold approximately 8% of the sample, which has 210,000 or so clones, around 80% seen once. This TCR came from a woman of 80 years or more with COVID-19, enrolled during active disease. The sequenced sample consisted of peripheral blood. The rearrangement joins TRBV29-1 to TRBJ1-3; 9 positions agree with TRBD1. The CDR3 loop reads CSVGTGQGSGNTIYF. DNA of the CDR3: TGCAGCGTGGGGACGGGACAGGGATCTGGAAACACCATATATTTT.